This T cell receptor beta chain derives from a study of cytomegalovirus exposure and HLA in healthy donors. The PCR contained 60 Vbeta and 13 Jbeta primers. TCRdb's copy holds only in-frame clones and misses some; the assay was immunoSEQ multiplex PCR. The sample holds about 98,000 clones, roughly 80% seen once. This TCR came from a man in his forties in good health and CMV-seronegative. The sequencing input was PBMCs.

CDR3 in amino acids: CSVGTYYGYTF. CDR3 in DNA: TGCAGCGTTGGCACTTACTATGGCTACACCTTC. V gene TRBV29-1 combines with J gene TRBJ1-2; D unclear. Trimming removed 4 bases at V and 3 bases at J, with 6 bases between. CDR3 length equals 11 residues. Per germline, CDR1 SQVTM and CDR2 ANQGSEA.